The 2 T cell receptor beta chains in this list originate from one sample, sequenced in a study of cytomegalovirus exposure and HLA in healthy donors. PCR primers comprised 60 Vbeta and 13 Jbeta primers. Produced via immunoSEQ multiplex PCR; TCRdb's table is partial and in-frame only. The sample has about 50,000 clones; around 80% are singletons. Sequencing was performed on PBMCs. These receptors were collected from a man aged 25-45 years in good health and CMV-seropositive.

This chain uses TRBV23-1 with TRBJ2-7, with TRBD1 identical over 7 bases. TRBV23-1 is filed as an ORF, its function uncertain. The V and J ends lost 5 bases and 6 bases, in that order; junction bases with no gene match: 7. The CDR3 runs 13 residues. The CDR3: CASSRDSCREQYF. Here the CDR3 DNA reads TGCGCCAGCAGTAGGGACAGTTGTCGCGAGCAGTACTTC.

The CDR3 DNA reads TGTGCCAGCAGTTTCCGCGGGACCTACAATGAGCAGTTCTTC. It yields the protein CASSFRGTYNEQFF. The V gene is TRBV27, the J gene TRBJ2-1; perhaps TRBD2 as D (6 bases). This CDR3 is built from 14 residues. Trimming stripped 3 bases from V and 2 bases from J, with 8 bases between. Per the germline V gene, CDR1 is MNHEY and CDR2 is SMNVEV (reference sequence).